Reported below is one T cell receptor beta chain. The method was immunoSEQ multiplex PCR; TCRdb's version includes in-frame clones alone and lacks a portion of them. The sample carries about 44,000 clones, 90% to 97% recorded once. The sample comes from a study of T cell changes during pregnancy in multiple sclerosis. Trimming at V came to 5 bases and at J to 0 bases, leaving 6 bases not matched to a gene. There are 16 residues in the CDR3. Germline V gene data show CDR1 as LNHDA and CDR2 as SQIVND (reference sequence). The input for sequencing was peripheral blood, taken in the second trimester of pregnancy. The sequence came from a female donor with multiple sclerosis, enrolled in a pregnancy study. This chain uses TRBV19 with TRBJ2-1; 8 bases map to TRBD1. The CDR3 bases are TGTGCCAGTAGTGTGGGGACAGGCAGCTCCTACAATGAGCAGTTCTTC. Translation gives CASSVGTGSSYNEQFF.